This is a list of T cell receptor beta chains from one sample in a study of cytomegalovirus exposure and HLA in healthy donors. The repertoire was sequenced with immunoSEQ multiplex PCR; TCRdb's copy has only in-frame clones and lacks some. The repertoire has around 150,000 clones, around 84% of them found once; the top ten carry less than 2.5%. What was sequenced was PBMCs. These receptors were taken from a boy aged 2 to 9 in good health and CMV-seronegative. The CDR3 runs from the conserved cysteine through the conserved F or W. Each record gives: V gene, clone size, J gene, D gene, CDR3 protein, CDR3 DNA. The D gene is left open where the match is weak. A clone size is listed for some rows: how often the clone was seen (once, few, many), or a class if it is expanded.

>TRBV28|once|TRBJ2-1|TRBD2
CASRGTSGNGKSNEQFF
TGTGCCAGCAGGGGGACTAGCGGGAATGGGAAATCGAATGAGCAGTTCTTC
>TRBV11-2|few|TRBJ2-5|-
CASSSRTGLRETQYF
TGTGCCAGCAGCTCAAGAACAGGTCTTCGAGAGACCCAGTACTTC
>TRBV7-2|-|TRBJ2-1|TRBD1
CASSLDRGGNEQFF
TGTGCCAGCAGCTTGGACAGGGGAGGTAATGAGCAGTTCTTC
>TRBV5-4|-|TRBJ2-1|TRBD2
CASSPLAGGPHEQFF
TGTGCCAGCAGCCCACTAGCGGGGGGGCCCCATGAGCAGTTCTTC
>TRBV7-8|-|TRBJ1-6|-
CASSTASSYNSPLHF
TGTGCCAGCAGCACAGCTTCCTCCTATAATTCACCCCTCCACTTT
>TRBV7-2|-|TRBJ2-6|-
CASSSSRSGANVLTF
TGTGCCAGCAGCTCCTCCAGATCTGGGGCCAACGTCCTGACTTTC
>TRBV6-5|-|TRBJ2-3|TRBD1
CASRSRDSGTDTQYF
TGTGCCAGCAGGAGCCGGGACAGCGGCACAGATACGCAGTATTTT
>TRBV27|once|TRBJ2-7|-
CASSLGAYSYEQYF
TGTGCCAGCAGTTTAGGGGCCTACTCCTACGAGCAGTACTTC
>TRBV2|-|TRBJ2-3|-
CASRGLASTDTQYF
TGTGCCAGCCGCGGGCTAGCCAGCACAGATACGCAGTATTTT
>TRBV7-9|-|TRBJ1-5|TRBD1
CASSRGQGGNQPQHF
TGTGCCAGCAGCCGAGGACAGGGGGGCAATCAGCCCCAGCATTTT
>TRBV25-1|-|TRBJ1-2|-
CASTPAGRIGYGYTF
TGTGCCAGCACCCCTGCAGGGCGAATAGGCTATGGCTACACCTTC
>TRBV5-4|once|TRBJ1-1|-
CASSLLQMPNTEAFF
TGTGCCAGCAGCTTGCTACAGATGCCCAACACTGAAGCTTTCTTT
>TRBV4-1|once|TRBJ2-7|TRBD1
CASSQQGAGSYEQYF
TGCGCCAGCAGCCAACAGGGGGCCGGCTCCTACGAGCAGTACTTC
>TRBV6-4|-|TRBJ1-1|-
CASRTSQGTEAFF
TGTGCCAGCAGAACTTCCCAGGGGACTGAAGCTTTCTTT
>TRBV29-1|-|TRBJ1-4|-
CSVGPQGGGEKLFF
TGCAGCGTTGGCCCCCAGGGAGGGGGTGAAAAACTGTTTTTT
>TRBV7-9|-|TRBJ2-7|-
CSSSPRGYEQYF
TGTTCCAGCAGCCCACGGGGCTACGAGCAGTACTTC
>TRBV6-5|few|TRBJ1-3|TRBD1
CASSKQGGTGNTIYF
TGTGCCAGCAGTAAACAGGGGGGAACTGGAAACACCATATATTTT
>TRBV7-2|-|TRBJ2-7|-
CASSATRDSKYF
TGTGCCAGCAGCGCGACCCGGGATTCAAAGTACTTC
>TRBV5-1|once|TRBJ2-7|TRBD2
CASSPGPGLPGEQYF
TGCGCCAGCAGCCCGGGCCCGGGACTACCGGGGGAGCAGTACTTC
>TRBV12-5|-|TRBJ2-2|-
CASANQGTGELFF
TGTGCTAGTGCTAATCAGGGGACCGGGGAGCTGTTTTTT
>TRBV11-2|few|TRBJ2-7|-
CASSVGLSYEQYF
TGTGCCAGCAGCGTAGGGCTCTCCTACGAGCAGTACTTC
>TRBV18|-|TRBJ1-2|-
CASSPIQGSYGYTF
TGTGCCAGCTCACCGATCCAGGGTAGCTATGGCTACACCTTC
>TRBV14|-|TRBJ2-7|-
CASSRLSRGGLYEQYF
TGTGCCAGCAGCCGACTTTCGAGGGGGGGACTCTACGAGCAGTACTTC
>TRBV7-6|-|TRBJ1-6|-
CASSLSRLGTHNSPLHF
TGTGCCAGCAGCTTATCACGGTTGGGCACCCATAATTCACCCCTCCACTTT
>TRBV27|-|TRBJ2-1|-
CASSLWLSPNNEQFF
TGTGCCAGCAGTTTATGGCTCTCTCCAAACAATGAGCAGTTCTTC
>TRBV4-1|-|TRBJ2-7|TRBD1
CASSQSSNVGQGSYEQYF
TGCGCCAGCAGCCAATCCTCCAACGTGGGACAGGGATCCTACGAGCAGTACTTC
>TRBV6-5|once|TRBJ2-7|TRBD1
CASSYGTGTYEQYF
TGTGCCAGCAGTTACGGGACAGGGACCTACGAGCAGTACTTC
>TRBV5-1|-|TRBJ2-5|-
CASSLQQETQYF
TGCGCCAGCAGCTTACAACAAGAGACCCAGTACTTC
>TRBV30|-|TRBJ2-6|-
CAWSVGDTSSGANVLTF
TGTGCCTGGAGTGTAGGCGACACGAGCTCTGGGGCCAACGTCCTGACTTTC
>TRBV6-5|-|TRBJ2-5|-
CASRRNRQQETQYF
TGTGCCAGCAGGCGCAACAGGCAGCAAGAGACCCAGTACTTC
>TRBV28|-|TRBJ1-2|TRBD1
CASSYNRGQVYGYTF
TGTGCCAGCAGTTACAACAGGGGGCAAGTCTATGGCTACACCTTC
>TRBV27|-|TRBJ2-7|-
CASSFLTNHYEQYF
TGTGCCAGCAGTTTCTTGACTAACCACTACGAGCAGTACTTC
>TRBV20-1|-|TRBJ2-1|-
CSAMRVNEQFF
TGCAGTGCTATGAGGGTCAATGAGCAGTTCTTC
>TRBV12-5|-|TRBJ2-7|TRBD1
CASGLPLGQGDEQYF
TGTGCTAGTGGTTTGCCCCTAGGACAGGGGGACGAGCAGTACTTC
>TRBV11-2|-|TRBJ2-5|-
CASAVAWQETQYF
TGTGCCTCCGCGGTAGCATGGCAAGAGACCCAGTACTTC
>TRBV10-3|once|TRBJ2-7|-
CAISGLDSYEQYF
TGTGCCATCAGTGGACTGGACTCCTACGAGCAGTACTTC
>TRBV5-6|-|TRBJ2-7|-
CASSEAGFYYEQYF
TGTGCCAGCAGCGAAGCAGGGTTCTACTACGAGCAGTACTTC
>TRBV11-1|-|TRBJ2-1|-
CASSHRGGGIYNEQFF
TGTGCCAGCAGCCACCGGGGCGGGGGCATCTACAATGAGCAGTTCTTC
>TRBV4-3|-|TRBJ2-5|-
CASSRRFGYQETQYF
TGCGCCAGCAGCCGTCGTTTCGGGTACCAAGAGACCCAGTACTTC
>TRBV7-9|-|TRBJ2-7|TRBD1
CASSLGQGIYEQYF
TGTGCCAGCAGCTTAGGACAGGGGATCTACGAGCAGTACTTC
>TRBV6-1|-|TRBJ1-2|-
CASSTDFYGYTF
TGTGCCAGCAGTACAGATTTCTATGGCTACACCTTC
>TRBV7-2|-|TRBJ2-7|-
CASSSGMGAYEQYF
TGTGCCAGCAGCTCTGGCATGGGAGCCTACGAGCAGTACTTC
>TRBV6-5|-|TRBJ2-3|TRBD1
CASSVGQGVTDTQYF
TGTGCCAGCAGCGTCGGACAGGGGGTCACAGATACGCAGTATTTT
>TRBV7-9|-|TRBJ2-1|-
CSSSLVRREQFF
TGTTCCAGCAGCTTAGTTCGGCGGGAGCAGTTCTTC
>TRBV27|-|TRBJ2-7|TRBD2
CASSQVAGAVNEQYF
TGTGCCAGCAGTCAGGTAGCGGGAGCGGTAAACGAGCAGTACTTC
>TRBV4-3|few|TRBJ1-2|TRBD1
CASSQHRGNSFHGYTF
TGCGCCAGCAGCCAACACAGGGGGAATTCCTTCCATGGCTACACCTTC
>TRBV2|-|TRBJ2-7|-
CASSPTEISYEQYF
TGTGCCAGCAGCCCAACAGAGATCTCCTACGAGCAGTACTTC
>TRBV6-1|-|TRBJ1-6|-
CASSRSQWNSPLHF
TGTGCCAGCAGTAGGTCACAGTGGAATTCACCCCTCCACTTT
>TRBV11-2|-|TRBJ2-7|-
CASSHAPLARVYEQYF
TGTGCCAGCAGCCACGCCCCACTAGCTAGGGTCTACGAGCAGTACTTC
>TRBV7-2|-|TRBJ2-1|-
CASSLRGWGSSYNEQFF
TGTGCCAGCAGCCTGAGGGGGTGGGGGAGCTCCTACAATGAGCAGTTCTTC
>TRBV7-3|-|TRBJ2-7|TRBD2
CASSGSGEREQYF
TGTGCCAGCAGCGGAAGCGGGGAACGGGAGCAGTACTTC
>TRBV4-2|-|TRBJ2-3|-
CASSQDPGVSTDTQYF
TGTGCCAGCAGCCAAGACCCGGGGGTTTCCACAGATACGCAGTATTTT
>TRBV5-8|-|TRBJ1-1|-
CASSPLGRRQGTEAFF
TGTGCCAGCAGCCCGCTCGGACGCCGTCAGGGGACTGAAGCTTTCTTT
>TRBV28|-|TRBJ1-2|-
CASSVTENYGYTF
TGTGCCAGCAGCGTCACAGAAAACTATGGCTACACCTTC